A selection of T cell receptor beta chains follows, all from one sample in a study of response to subunit inactivated influenza vaccine. TCRdb itself ran the RT-PCR reads through MiXCR, one entry per CDR3 protein. The sample carries approximately 290,000 distinct CDR3 sequences, approximately 23% recorded once. This specimen was PBMCs from blood, taken 21 months after vaccination. The receptors come from a man between 50 and 75 years old who received an inactivated influenza vaccine. Each CDR3 is given without its conserved first and last residue.

TRBV25-1	11	TRBJ2-7	ASSVGHPYEQY
TRBV20-1	12	TRBJ2-4	SAGPLGGGGIQY
TRBV19	13	TRBJ1-5	ASSFDQYSNQPQH
TRBV7-2	12	TRBJ1-6	ASSLPQGGSPLH
TRBV7-9	13	TRBJ2-2	ASSLDLKRIGELF
TRBV7-2	11	TRBJ1-2	ASSLNPTGGYT
TRBV5-1	14	TRBJ1-1	ASSSGQGALNTEAF
TRBV7-2	15	TRBJ1-2	ASSLGVGEVAREGYT
TRBV12-3/TRBV12-4	19	TRBJ2-1	ASSSTFNSSGTSGSNYEQF
TRBV21-1	16	TRBJ2-7	ASSKTSGSPVPPYEQY
TRBV4-2	12	TRBJ1-1	ASSQAGGRSEAF
TRBV20-1	12	TRBJ1-1	SARGGGPNTEAF
TRBV28	14	TRBJ1-6	ASSLMGSSYNSPLH
TRBV12-3/TRBV12-4	11	TRBJ1-2	ASSLSPGIGYT
TRBV10-3	11	TRBJ2-1	AIRGTGKDEQF
TRBV20-1	12	TRBJ2-7	SASPDRGLYEQY
TRBV20-1	11	TRBJ2-1	SVTSGDINEQF
TRBV6-1	11	TRBJ1-5	ASSDRVYQPQH
TRBV20-1	9	TRBJ2-5	SALGQETQY
TRBV6-2/TRBV6-3	10	TRBJ1-6	ASSEPREALH
TRBV20-1	15	TRBJ2-4	SARSGRPILNKNVQY
TRBV28	15	TRBJ1-5	ASSLSGATYSNQPQH
TRBV7-2	10	TRBJ1-1	ASRRQGTEAF